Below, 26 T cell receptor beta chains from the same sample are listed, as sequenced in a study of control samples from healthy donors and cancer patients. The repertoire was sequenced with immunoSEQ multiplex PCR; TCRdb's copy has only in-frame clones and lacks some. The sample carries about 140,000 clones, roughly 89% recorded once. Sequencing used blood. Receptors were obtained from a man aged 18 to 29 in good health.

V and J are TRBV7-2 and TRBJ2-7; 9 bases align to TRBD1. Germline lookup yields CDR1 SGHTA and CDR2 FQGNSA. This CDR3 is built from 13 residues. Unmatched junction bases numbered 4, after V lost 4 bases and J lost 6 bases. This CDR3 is CASSWGQGSEQYF. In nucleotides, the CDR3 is TGTGCCAGCAGCTGGGGACAGGGTAGCGAGCAGTACTTC.

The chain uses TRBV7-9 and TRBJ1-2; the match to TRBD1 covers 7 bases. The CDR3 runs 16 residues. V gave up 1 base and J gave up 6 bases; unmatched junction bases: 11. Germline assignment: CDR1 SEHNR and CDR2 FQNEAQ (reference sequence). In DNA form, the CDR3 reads TGTGCCAGCAGCTTAGTCGACAGGGAGAACTACGATGGCTACACCTTC. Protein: CASSLVDRENYDGYTF.

The CDR3 sequence: CASSTGTGNSPLHF. As DNA, the CDR3 is TGTGCCAGCAGCACCGGGACAGGGAATTCACCCCTCCACTTT. V is TRBV6-5 and J is TRBJ1-6; 9 nucleotides align to TRBD1. The V gene's germline CDR1 is MNHEY and CDR2 SVGAGI. This CDR3 is 14 amino acids long. J was trimmed by 7 bases and V by 6 bases; bases with no gene match: 4.

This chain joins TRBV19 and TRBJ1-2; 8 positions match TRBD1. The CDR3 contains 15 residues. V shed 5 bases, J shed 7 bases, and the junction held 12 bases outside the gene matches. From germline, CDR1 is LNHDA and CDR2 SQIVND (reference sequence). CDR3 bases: TGTGCCAGTAGTTCGGCGACAGGGGCGGTTGGTGGCTACACCTTC. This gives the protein CASSSATGAVGGYTF.

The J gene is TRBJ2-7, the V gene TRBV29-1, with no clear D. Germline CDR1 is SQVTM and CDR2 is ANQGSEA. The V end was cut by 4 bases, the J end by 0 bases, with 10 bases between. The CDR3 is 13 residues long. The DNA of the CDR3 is TGCAGCGTTGGCACCGTACCCTCCTACGAGCAGTACTTC. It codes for CSVGTVPSYEQYF.

This CDR3 is CASSSPESSPYEQYF. CDR3 coding DNA: TGTGCCAGCAGCTCACCCGAAAGTTCACCCTACGAGCAGTACTTC. The rearrangement joins TRBV7-9 to TRBJ2-7, with D unclear. The CDR3 consists of 15 residues. Trimming pared 4 bases from V and 2 bases from J, leaving 15 bases between. CDR1 SEHNR and CDR2 FQNEAQ come from the germline V gene (reference sequence).

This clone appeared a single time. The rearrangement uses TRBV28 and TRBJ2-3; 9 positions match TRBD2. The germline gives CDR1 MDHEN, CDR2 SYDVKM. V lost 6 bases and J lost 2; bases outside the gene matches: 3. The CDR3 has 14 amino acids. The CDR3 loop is CASRKRGATDTQYF. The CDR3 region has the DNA TGTGCCAGCAGAAAGCGGGGGGCCACAGATACGCAGTATTTT. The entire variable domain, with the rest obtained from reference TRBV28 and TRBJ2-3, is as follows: DVKVTQSSRYLVKRTGEKVFLECVQDMDHENMFWYRQDPGLGLRLIYFSYDVKMKEKGDIPEGYSVSREKKERFSLILESASTNQTSMYLCASRKRGATDTQYFGPGTRLTVL.

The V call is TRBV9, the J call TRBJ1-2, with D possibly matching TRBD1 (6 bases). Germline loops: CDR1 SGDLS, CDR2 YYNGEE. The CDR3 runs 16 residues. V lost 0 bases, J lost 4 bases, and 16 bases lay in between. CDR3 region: CASSVGTGKVGYGYTF. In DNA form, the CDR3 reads TGTGCCAGCAGCGTAGGTACAGGGAAAGTTGGCTATGGCTACACCTTC.

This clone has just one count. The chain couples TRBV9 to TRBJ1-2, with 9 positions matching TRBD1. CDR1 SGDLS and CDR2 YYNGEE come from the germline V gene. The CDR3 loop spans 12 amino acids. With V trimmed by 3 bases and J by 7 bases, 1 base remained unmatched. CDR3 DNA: TGTGCCAGCAGCGCGGACAGGGGTGGCTACACCTTC. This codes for CASSADRGGYTF.

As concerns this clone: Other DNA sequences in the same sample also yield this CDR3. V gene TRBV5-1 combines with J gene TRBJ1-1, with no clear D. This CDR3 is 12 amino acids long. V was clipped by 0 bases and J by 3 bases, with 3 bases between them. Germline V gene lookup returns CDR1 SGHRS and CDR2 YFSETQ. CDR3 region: CASSLGDTEAFF. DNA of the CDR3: TGCGCCAGCAGCTTGGGGGACACTGAAGCTTTCTTT.

As DNA, the CDR3 is TGTGCCAGCAGCTTAAAGGAGTACGGAAACACCATATATTTT. The encoded protein is CASSLKEYGNTIYF. The V gene is TRBV7-9, the J gene TRBJ1-3; no definite D call. Trimming shortened V by 2 bases and J by 4 bases, and 9 bases separated the two germline ends. Germline V gene data show CDR1 as SEHNR and CDR2 as FQNEAQ (reference sequence). CDR3 length: 14 residues. The whole variable domain, remainder taken from reference TRBV7-9 and TRBJ1-3, is DTGVSQNPRHKITKRGQNVTFRCDPISEHNRLYWYRQTLGQGPEFLTYFQNEAQLEKSRLLSDRFSAERPKGSFSTLEIQRTEQGDSAMYLCASSLKEYGNTIYFGEGSWLTVV.

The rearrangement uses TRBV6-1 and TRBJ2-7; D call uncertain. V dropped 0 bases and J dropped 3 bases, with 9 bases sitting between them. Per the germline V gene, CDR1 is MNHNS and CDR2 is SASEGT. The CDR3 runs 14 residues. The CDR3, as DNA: TGTGCCAGCAGTGAAGCGATTAGGCACTACGAGCAGTACTTC. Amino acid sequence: CASSEAIRHYEQYF.

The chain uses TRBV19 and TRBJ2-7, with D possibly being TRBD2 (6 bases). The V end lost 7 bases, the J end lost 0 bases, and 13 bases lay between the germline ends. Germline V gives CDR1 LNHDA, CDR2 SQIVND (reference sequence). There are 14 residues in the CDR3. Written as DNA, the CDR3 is TGTGCCAGTAAGGAGGGTGCCAGCTCCTACGAGCAGTACTTC. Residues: CASKEGASSYEQYF.

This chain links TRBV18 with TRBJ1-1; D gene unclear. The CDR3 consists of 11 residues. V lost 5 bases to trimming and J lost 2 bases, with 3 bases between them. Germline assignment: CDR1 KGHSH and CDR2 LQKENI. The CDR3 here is CASSGNTEAFF. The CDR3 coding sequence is TGTGCCAGCTCAGGTAACACTGAAGCTTTCTTT.

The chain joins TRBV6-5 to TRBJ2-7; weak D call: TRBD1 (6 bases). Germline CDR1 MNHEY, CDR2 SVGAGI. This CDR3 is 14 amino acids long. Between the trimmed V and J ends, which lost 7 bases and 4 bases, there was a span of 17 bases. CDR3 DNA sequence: TGTGCCAGCATTACCAGGGGATCTGGATACGAGCAGTACTTC. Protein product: CASITRGSGYEQYF.

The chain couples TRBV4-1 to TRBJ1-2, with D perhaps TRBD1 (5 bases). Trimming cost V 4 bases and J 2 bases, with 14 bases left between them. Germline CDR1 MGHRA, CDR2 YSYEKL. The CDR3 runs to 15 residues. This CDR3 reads CASSPDRGPNYGYTF. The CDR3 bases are TGCGCCAGCAGCCCGGATAGGGGTCCCAACTATGGCTACACCTTC.

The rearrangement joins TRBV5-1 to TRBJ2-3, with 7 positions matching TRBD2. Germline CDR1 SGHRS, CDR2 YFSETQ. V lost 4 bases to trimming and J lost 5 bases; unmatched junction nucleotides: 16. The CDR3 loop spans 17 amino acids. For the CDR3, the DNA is TGCGCCAGCAGCCCAGGCGGGGGTGGGTCCGTTGGAGATACGCAGTATTTT. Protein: CASSPGGGGSVGDTQYF. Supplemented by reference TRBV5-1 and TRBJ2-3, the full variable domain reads KAGVTQTPRYLIKTRGQQVTLSCSPISGHRSVSWYQQTPGQGLQFLFEYFSETQRNKGNFPGRFSGRQFSNSRSEMNVSTLELGDSALYLCASSPGGGGSVGDTQYFGPGTRLTVL.

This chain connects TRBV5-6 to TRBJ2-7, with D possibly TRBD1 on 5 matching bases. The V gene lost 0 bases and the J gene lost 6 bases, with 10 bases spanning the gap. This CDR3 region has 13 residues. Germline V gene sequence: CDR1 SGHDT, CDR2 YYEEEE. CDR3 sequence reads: CASSLAQGGEQYF. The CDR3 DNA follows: TGTGCCAGCAGCTTGGCTCAGGGCGGCGAGCAGTACTTC. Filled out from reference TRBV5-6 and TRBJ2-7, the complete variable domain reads DAGVTQSPTHLIKTRGQQVTLRCSPKSGHDTVSWYQQALGQGPQFIFQYYEEEERQRGNFPDRFSGHQFPNYSSELNVNALLLGDSALYLCASSLAQGGEQYFGPGTRLTVT.

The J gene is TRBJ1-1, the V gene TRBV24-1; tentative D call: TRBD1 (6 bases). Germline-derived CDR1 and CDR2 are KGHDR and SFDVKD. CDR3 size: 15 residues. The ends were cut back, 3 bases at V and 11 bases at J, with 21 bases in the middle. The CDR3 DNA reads TGTGCCACCAGTGATCCGACAGCGTCTCCCAGGGGCGCTTTCTTT. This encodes CATSDPTASPRGAFF.

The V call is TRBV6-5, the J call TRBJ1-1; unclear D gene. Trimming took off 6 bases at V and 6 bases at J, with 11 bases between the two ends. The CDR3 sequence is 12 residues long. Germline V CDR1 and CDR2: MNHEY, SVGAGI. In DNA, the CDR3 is TGTGCCAGCAGCCCCGGGTGGGCTGAAGCTTTCTTT. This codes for CASSPGWAEAFF.

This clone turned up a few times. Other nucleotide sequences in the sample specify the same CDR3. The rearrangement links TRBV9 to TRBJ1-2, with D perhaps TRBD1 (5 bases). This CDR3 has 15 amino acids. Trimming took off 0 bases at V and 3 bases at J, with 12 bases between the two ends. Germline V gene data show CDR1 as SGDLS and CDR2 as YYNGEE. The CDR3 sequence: CASSVGRGGDYGYTF. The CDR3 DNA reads TGTGCCAGCAGCGTAGGTCGGGGGGGAGACTATGGCTACACCTTC.

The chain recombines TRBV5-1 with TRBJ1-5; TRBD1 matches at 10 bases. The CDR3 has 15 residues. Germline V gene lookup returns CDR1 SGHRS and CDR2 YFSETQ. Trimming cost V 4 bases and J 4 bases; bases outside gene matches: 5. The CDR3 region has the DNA TGCGCCAGCAGCATCGGGACAGGGGAAAATCAGCCCCAGCATTTT. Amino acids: CASSIGTGENQPQHF.

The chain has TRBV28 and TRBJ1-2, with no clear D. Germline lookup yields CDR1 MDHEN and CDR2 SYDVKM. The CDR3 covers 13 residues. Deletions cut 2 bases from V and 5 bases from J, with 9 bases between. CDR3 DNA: TGTGCCAGCAGTTTAAGGCAGAGTTATGGCTACACCTTC. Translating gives CASSLRQSYGYTF.

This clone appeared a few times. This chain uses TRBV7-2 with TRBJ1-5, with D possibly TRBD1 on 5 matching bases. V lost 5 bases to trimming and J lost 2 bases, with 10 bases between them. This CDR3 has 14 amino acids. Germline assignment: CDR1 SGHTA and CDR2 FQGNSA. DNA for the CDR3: TGTGCCAGCAGCCACCGGGACCGCAATCAGCCCCAGCATTTT. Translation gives CASSHRDRNQPQHF.

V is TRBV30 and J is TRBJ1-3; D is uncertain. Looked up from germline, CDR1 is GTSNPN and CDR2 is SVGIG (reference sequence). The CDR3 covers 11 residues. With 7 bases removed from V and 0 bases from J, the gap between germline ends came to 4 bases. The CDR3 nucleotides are TGTGCCTTGATCTCTGGAAACACCATATATTTT. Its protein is CALISGNTIYF.

CDR3 DNA sequence: TGTGCCACGCACAGGACAGTCACTAATGAAAAACTGTTTTTT. Amino acid sequence: CATHRTVTNEKLFF. The genes are TRBV2 and TRBJ1-4, with D possibly being TRBD1 (6 bases). V lost 10 bases to trimming and J lost 2 bases, with 14 bases between them. The CDR3 extends over 14 amino acids. Germline CDR1 and CDR2: SNHLY and FYNNEI.